This T cell receptor (beta chain) came from a study of OX40 agonist ivuxolimab in advanced cancers. The assay was immunoSEQ multiplex PCR, and TCRdb's table has in-frame clones only and misses some. The repertoire holds tens of thousands of clones, approximately 86% seen once, with approximately 0.99% in the top ten. Germline lookup yields CDR1 SGHVS and CDR2 FQNEAQ. The CDR3 totals 15 residues. V lost 0 bases and J 5 bases, leaving 11 bases between the germline ends. This receptor was taken from an adult with an advanced solid tumor such as melanoma, head and neck, liver or kidney cancer. The specimen comprised CD4+ or CD8+ T cells sorted from blood, sampled in a trial of the OX40 agonist ivuxolimab. V is TRBV7-8 and J is TRBJ2-1; maybe TRBD2 (5 bases). The CDR3, as DNA: TGTGCCAGCAGCTTAGCGCGTCTAGCCAACAATGAGCAGTTCTTC. Amino acids: CASSLARLANNEQFF. Full variable domain (remainder filled in from reference TRBV7-8 and TRBJ2-1): GAGVSQSPRYKVAKRGQDVALRCDPISGHVSLFWYQQALGQGPEFLTYFQNEAQLDKSGLPSDRFFAERPEGSVSTLKIQRTQQEDSAVYLCASSLARLANNEQFFGPGTRLTVL.